Included here is one T cell receptor beta chain sequence, with context. This entry comes from a study of blood T cell repertoires in COVID-19. Study at large: Material from acute and convalescent COVID-19 was sourced from the United States, Italy and Spain.

V lost 1 base, J lost 4 bases, and 14 bases lay in between. The CDR3 spans 16 residues. Germline-derived CDR1 and CDR2 are SGHTS and YDEGEE. TCRdb keeps only in-frame clones here, not all; method: immunoSEQ multiplex PCR. The table includes roughly 230,000 clones, roughly 89% detected once. Sequencing used peripheral blood. The V call is TRBV5-8, the J call TRBJ2-2; TRBD2 might be the D (6 bases). The TCR sequence derives from a woman between 35 and 50 years old who had recovered from COVID-19. DNA of the CDR3: TGTGCCAGCAGCTTGATCGGATATAGCGGCACCGGGGAGCTGTTTTTT. Its protein is CASSLIGYSGTGELFF.